What follows are 11 T cell receptor beta chains derived from one specimen sequenced in a study of OX40 agonist ivuxolimab in advanced cancers. Data came from immunoSEQ multiplex PCR; TCRdb stores just in-frame clones and leaves some out. The table has about 62,000 clones, roughly 84% seen once; the top ten hold roughly 2.6%. The starting material was CD4+ or CD8+ T cells sorted from blood, obtained in a trial of the OX40 agonist ivuxolimab. The receptors stem from an adult with an advanced solid tumor such as melanoma, head and neck, liver or kidney cancer.

The rearrangement uses TRBV5-4 and TRBJ1-5; D ambiguous. This CDR3 contains 15 residues. Trimming removed 0 bases at V and 0 bases at J, with 7 bases between. Germline CDR1 and CDR2: SGHNT and YYREEE (reference sequence). CDR3 nucleotide sequence: TGTGCCAGCAGCTTGGGGGGAAATAGCAATCAGCCCCAGCATTTT. Protein sequence: CASSLGGNSNQPQHF.

A few counts support this clone. The chain combines TRBV6-4 with TRBJ1-1; tentatively, D is TRBD1 (5 bases). Germline V lookup: CDR1 MRHNA, CDR2 SNTAGT. V was shortened by 6 bases and J by 1 base, with 9 bases between the two germline ends. The CDR3 contains 13 residues. The DNA of the CDR3 is TGTGCCAGCAGCCAGGGCCGGAACACTGAAGCTTTCTTT. Translating it yields CASSQGRNTEAFF.

The chain is built from TRBV6-1 and TRBJ1-3, with D possibly being TRBD1 (5 bases). V dropped 2 bases and J dropped 4 bases, with 12 bases sitting between them. The germline V gene has CDR1 MNHNS and CDR2 SASEGT. This CDR3 spans 15 amino acids. DNA for the CDR3: TGTGCCAGCAGTGAAAGGGGTGGGTGGGGAAACACCATATATTTT. It codes for CASSERGGWGNTIYF.

Only a few counts were recorded for this clone. In DNA form, the CDR3 reads TGCGCCAGCAGCTTGGGACCGGGGAACACTGAAGCTTTCTTT. Protein: CASSLGPGNTEAFF. This chain links TRBV5-1 with TRBJ1-1; D is undetermined. Germline V CDR1 and CDR2: SGHRS, YFSETQ. The V and J ends lost 0 bases and 1 base respectively, with 7 bases between them. This CDR3 comprises 14 residues.

The gene calls are TRBV4-2 and TRBJ2-7, with a weak D call TRBD2 (6 bases). Trimming removed 1 base at V and 1 base at J, with 11 bases between. The CDR3 contains 15 residues. Germline V gene lookup returns CDR1 LGHNA and CDR2 YNFKEQ. CDR3 amino acids: CASSQGVSGSYEQYF. For the CDR3, the DNA is TGTGCCAGCAGCCAAGGGGTTAGCGGTTCCTACGAGCAGTACTTC.

This rearrangement joins TRBV5-4 to TRBJ1-6; 12 nucleotides match TRBD1. The CDR3 is 16 residues long. V trimming: 4 bases; J trimming: 7 bases; junction bases outside the gene matches: 6. Per the germline V gene, CDR1 is SGHNT and CDR2 is YYREEE (reference sequence). The CDR3 nucleotides are TGTGCCAGCAGCGCGACCGGGACAGGGGGCAATTCACCCCTCCACTTT. Residues: CASSATGTGGNSPLHF.

The chain carries TRBV9 and TRBJ1-2, with D unresolved. V lost 3 bases and J lost 8, with 11 bases in between. Germline values: CDR1 SGDLS, CDR2 YYNGEE. The CDR3 covers 12 residues. The CDR3 loop reads CASSGDAGGYTF. The CDR3 DNA is TGTGCCAGCAGCGGGGATGCGGGGGGCTACACCTTC.

The chain recombines TRBV4-1 with TRBJ1-3; D not resolved. Trimming took 4 bases from V and 0 from J, leaving 13 bases between them. The CDR3 is 16 amino acids. The germline V gene has CDR1 MGHRA and CDR2 YSYEKL. CDR3 sequence: CASSRGGRDSGNTIYF. CDR3 bases: TGCGCCAGCAGCCGAGGCGGCCGGGACTCTGGAAACACCATATATTTT.

The chain uses TRBV18 and TRBJ2-3; no clear D. Germline lookup yields CDR1 KGHSH and CDR2 LQKENI. Between the trimmed V and J ends, which lost 3 bases and 5 bases, there was a span of 9 bases. The CDR3 consists of 13 residues. CDR3 amino acids: CASSPVPGDTQYF. The CDR3 DNA is TGTGCCAGCTCACCGGTCCCAGGAGATACGCAGTATTTT.

This chain uses TRBV2 with TRBJ1-1, with D possibly being TRBD1 (5 bases). Trimming shortened V by 5 bases and J by 1 base, and 11 bases separated the two germline ends. This CDR3 is built from 14 residues. The V gene's germline CDR1 is SNHLY and CDR2 FYNNEI. The CDR3 coding sequence is TGTGCCAGCAGTCCCCAGGGACGGAACACTGAAGCTTTCTTT. Its protein is CASSPQGRNTEAFF.

This rearrangement joins TRBV5-4 to TRBJ1-3, with D tentatively TRBD1 (5 bases). The CDR3 consists of 13 residues. Germline V gene lookup returns CDR1 SGHNT and CDR2 YYREEE (reference sequence). V gave up 2 bases and J gave up 6 bases, with 9 bases separating them. In DNA, the CDR3 is TGTGCCAGCAGCTTCAGCAGGGAAAACACCATATATTTT. Translated, it gives CASSFSRENTIYF.